This T cell receptor beta chain was recovered during a study of blood T cell repertoires in COVID-19. Study-wide context: Acute-phase and convalescent COVID-19 samples originated in the United States, Italy and Spain.

Source study methods: Amplification of reference gene primers was used by the study to estimate nucleated cell counts. Profiled with immunoSEQ multiplex PCR; TCRdb holds only in-frame clones, not every one. The V and J calls and the clone size are those of that table, but D and trimming were determined from the DNA. The sample contains around 140,000 clones, approximately 80% of which appear only once. The sequenced sample was peripheral blood. The clonotype comes from a man in his sixties or seventies who had recovered from COVID-19.

CDR3 coding DNA: TGTGCCAGCAGTTACTCCTCGAGCGGAGGTAATTCACCCCTCCACTTT. It yields the protein CASSYSSSGGNSPLHF. The chain couples TRBV6-6 to TRBJ1-6; D remains unclear. Trimming removed 0 bases at V and 6 bases at J, with 12 bases between. Germline loops: CDR1 MNHNY, CDR2 SVGAGI (reference sequence). This CDR3 is 16 amino acids long.